What follows are 28 T cell receptor beta chains derived from one specimen sequenced in a study of T cell responses to AZD1222 COVID-19 vaccine (dated by TCRdb to the early 2020s). Libraries were prepared through the immunoSEQ multiplex PCR assay. This immuneACCESS table, as held by TCRdb, lists in-frame sequences with V and J called but not all clones. Of the missing ones, under half trace to an unresolved V gene in checked studies; the others have no known cause. For this sample there are roughly 110,000 clones; roughly 90% appear just once. Clones ranked in the top ten supply about 6.6% of the sample. This specimen's time point label, per the study, means: baseline before first vaccination. Sample: peripheral blood, taken on day 0 of AZD1222 vaccination. The receptors originated from an adult in good health.

This clone has just a few counts. The chain is built from TRBV27 and TRBJ1-2, with D unclear. Germline V gene data show CDR1 as MNHEY and CDR2 as SMNVEV (reference sequence). Trimming pared 7 bases from V and 1 base from J, leaving 16 bases between. The CDR3 is 15 residues long. The CDR3 is CASTRLGDLNYGYTF. The CDR3 DNA reads TGTGCCAGCACCCGACTGGGAGATCTTAACTATGGCTACACCTTC.

V and J are TRBV4-3 and TRBJ2-7; D remains ambiguous. CDR3 length: 15 residues. V lost 4 bases and J lost 0, with 13 bases in between. Germline-derived CDR1 and CDR2 are LGHNA and YSLEER. DNA of the CDR3: TGCGCCAGCAGCCCCCGGAACGACCTCTCCTACGAGCAGTACTTC. Translated, it gives CASSPRNDLSYEQYF.

The rearrangement links TRBV27 to TRBJ1-2, with D possibly matching TRBD1 (6 bases). V lost 3 bases and J lost 5, with 16 bases in between. The CDR3 spans 15 residues. CDR1 MNHEY and CDR2 SMNVEV come from the germline V gene (reference sequence). CDR3 protein: CASSFHFTGQYGYTF. In DNA form, the CDR3 reads TGTGCCAGCAGTTTTCACTTTACAGGGCAATATGGCTACACCTTC.

The chain carries TRBV7-2 and TRBJ1-3; D possibly corresponds to TRBD1 (6 bases). This CDR3 comprises 15 residues. CDR1 and CDR2 from the germline V gene are SGHTA and FQGNSA. V gave up 1 base and J gave up 4 bases, with 11 bases separating them. The CDR3 loop reads CASSLGQAAGNTIYF. Here the CDR3 DNA reads TGTGCCAGCAGCTTAGGACAGGCGGCGGGAAACACCATATATTTT.

CDR3 sequence reads: CASSPPGAGGNEQFF. Here the CDR3 DNA reads TGTGCCAGCTCACCACCGGGAGCGGGAGGGAATGAGCAGTTCTTC. The rearrangement joins TRBV18 to TRBJ2-1; 10 bases agree with TRBD2. The CDR3 is made up of 15 amino acids. V lost 0 bases, J lost 7 bases, and 3 bases stayed unmatched. CDR1 KGHSH and CDR2 LQKENI come from the germline V gene.

CDR3 sequence: CASSLVGTDTQYF. The CDR3 coding sequence is TGTGCCAGCAGCTTGGTGGGGACAGATACGCAGTATTTT. V and J are TRBV5-4 and TRBJ2-3; D unclear. The V gene lost 0 bases and the J gene lost 3 bases, with 5 bases spanning the gap. Germline V gene data show CDR1 as SGHNT and CDR2 as YYREEE (reference sequence). This CDR3 has 13 amino acids.

The V and J genes are TRBV7-2 and TRBJ2-7, with D maybe TRBD1 (6 bases). The germline CDR1 and CDR2 sequences are SGHTA and FQGNSA. The length of the CDR3 is 14 residues. V was shortened by 3 bases and J by 2 bases, with 11 bases between the two germline ends. The CDR3, as DNA: TGTGCCAGCAGCTTCCTAGGACAGACCTACGAGCAGTACTTC. The encoded protein is CASSFLGQTYEQYF.

The CDR3 is CASSQRGQTNTEAFF. In nucleotides, the CDR3 is TGTGCCAGCAGCCAAAGGGGACAGACGAACACTGAAGCTTTCTTT. The genes are TRBV3-1 (or the pseudogene TRBV3-2) and TRBJ1-1, with 7 bases fitting TRBD1. V gave up 2 bases and J gave up 1 base; unmatched junction bases: 4. Germline loops: CDR1 LGHDT, CDR2 YNNKEL (reference sequence). CDR3 size: 15 residues.

This chain connects TRBV9 to TRBJ1-6, with a possible D match to TRBD1 (6 bases). Germline V gene data show CDR1 as SGDLS and CDR2 as YYNGEE. The CDR3 is 15 residues long. Trimming shortened V by 0 bases and J by 6 bases, and 10 bases separated the two germline ends. The CDR3 bases are TGTGCCAGCAGCGTAGGGGACACCTTTAATTCACCCCTCCACTTT. It codes for CASSVGDTFNSPLHF. Based on the CDR3 plus reference TRBV9 and TRBJ1-6, the full variable domain is DSGVTQTPKHLITATGQRVTLRCSPRSGDLSVYWYQQSLDQGLQFLIQYYNGEERAKGNILERFSAQQFPDLHSELNLSSLELGDSALYFCASSVGDTFNSPLHFGNGTRLTVT.

Only a few counts were recorded for this clone. The same CDR3 arises from other DNA sequences in this sample as well. The V and J genes are TRBV5-4 and TRBJ1-2; D is undetermined. CDR1 is SGHNT and CDR2 is YYREEE in the germline V gene (reference sequence). V lost 7 bases, J lost 4 bases, and 11 bases lay in between. This CDR3 comprises 12 residues. As DNA, the CDR3 is TGTGCCAGCTCTAGTGATAGCTATGGCTACACCTTC. This encodes CASSSDSYGYTF.

This chain joins TRBV7-2 and TRBJ1-3; D possibly corresponds to TRBD1 (6 bases). CDR3 length equals 15 residues. V lost 5 bases, J lost 4 bases, and 15 bases lay in between. The germline CDR1 and CDR2 sequences are SGHTA and FQGNSA. CDR3 amino acids: CASSTRQERGNTIYF. In DNA form, the CDR3 reads TGTGCCAGCAGCACCCGACAGGAGCGGGGAAACACCATATATTTT. Together with reference TRBV7-2 and TRBJ1-3, the CDR3 gives the full variable domain: GAGVSQSPSNKVTEKGKDVELRCDPISGHTALYWYRQSLGQGLEFLIYFQGNSAPDKSGLPSDRFSAERTGGSVSTLTIQRTQQEDSAVYLCASSTRQERGNTIYFGEGSWLTVV.

This clone came up once. The chain is built from TRBV3-1 (or the pseudogene TRBV3-2) and TRBJ1-3; D gene unclear. This CDR3 is built from 13 residues. V was shortened by 1 base and J by 4 bases, with 5 bases between the two germline ends. Germline V gene lookup returns CDR1 LGHDT and CDR2 YNNKEL (reference sequence). Here the CDR3 reads CASSQAGGNTIYF. CDR3 DNA sequence: TGTGCCAGCAGCCAAGCTGGGGGAAACACCATATATTTT.

This clone was counted a single time. The CDR3 sequence: CASSLRDGNQPQHF. The CDR3 DNA follows: TGCGCCAGCAGCCTACGGGACGGGAATCAGCCCCAGCATTTT. The J gene is TRBJ1-5, the V gene TRBV4-3; possible D gene TRBD1, 5 bases. The length of the CDR3 is 14 residues. V was trimmed by 4 bases and J by 4 bases, leaving 11 bases between them. Germline V CDR1 and CDR2: LGHNA, YSLEER.

The chain has TRBV7-2 and TRBJ2-1; TRBD2 matches 8 bases. CDR1 is SGHTA and CDR2 is FQGNSA in the germline V gene. The V segment lost 1 base and the J segment 0 bases; nucleotides outside the gene matches: 5. The length of the CDR3 is 17 residues. This chain's CDR3 is CASSLVVTSGSYNEQFF. The CDR3, as DNA: TGTGCCAGCAGCTTAGTAGTAACTAGCGGCTCCTACAATGAGCAGTTCTTC.

This clone was seen only a few times. The chain is built from TRBV7-9 and TRBJ2-7; TRBD2 matches at 11 bases. The CDR3 extends over 16 amino acids. Trimming cost V 0 bases and J 7 bases; bases outside gene matches: 8. CDR1 and CDR2 from the germline V gene are SEHNR and FQNEAQ (reference sequence). The CDR3 spells CASSLARSGRAGEQYF. Here the CDR3 DNA reads TGTGCCAGCAGCTTAGCGCGTAGCGGGAGGGCCGGGGAGCAGTACTTC.

About this clone: A much larger clone sits a single nucleotide away, making a read error possible. V is TRBV15 and J is TRBJ2-7, with 9 bases matching TRBD1. Germline CDR1 is LNHNV and CDR2 is YYDKDF (reference sequence). The trim removed 5 bases at V and 1 base at J, leaving 9 bases unmatched. The CDR3 has 16 residues. The CDR3 DNA is TGTGCCACCAGCGAGACCGGGACAGGGTGTTCCTACGAGCAGTACTTC. It translates to CATSETGTGCSYEQYF.

The rearrangement links TRBV28 to TRBJ1-2; 9 bases line up with TRBD1. Germline CDR1 and CDR2: MDHEN and SYDVKM. The CDR3 runs 15 residues. The V gene end was trimmed by 4 bases and the J gene end by 5 bases; junction bases not matched to a gene: 8. CDR3 region: CASSSGTGNRYGYTF. The CDR3 DNA reads TGTGCCAGCAGTTCGGGGACAGGGAATCGGTATGGCTACACCTTC.

This clone was seen once. This chain links TRBV5-4 with TRBJ2-1; 14 positions agree with TRBD2. With 4 bases clipped from V and 6 bases from J, the junction kept 12 bases outside the gene matches. The CDR3 is 18 residues long. Germline V CDR1 and CDR2: SGHNT, YYREEE (reference sequence). Here the CDR3 DNA reads TGTGCCAGCAGCCAGGGGACTAGCGGGAGTTCCTCGGGCAATGAGCAGTTCTTC. Translation: CASSQGTSGSSSGNEQFF.

V is TRBV5-1 and J is TRBJ2-6; D gene ambiguous. Germline-derived CDR1 and CDR2 are SGHRS and YFSETQ. This CDR3 comprises 15 residues. V was trimmed by 2 bases and J by 0 bases, leaving 6 bases between them. The CDR3 DNA reads as TGCGCCAGCAGCTTAAGGAGCTCTGGGGCCAACGTCCTGACTTTC. It codes for CASSLRSSGANVLTF.

This chain joins TRBV10-3 and TRBJ2-1; D is perhaps TRBD1 (6 bases). CDR3 length: 16 amino acids. CDR1 is ENHRY and CDR2 is SYGVKD in the germline V gene. Trimming cost V 7 bases and J 0 bases, with 16 bases left between them. The CDR3 is CAITRTDLSSYNEQFF. In DNA, the CDR3 is TGTGCCATCACCAGGACAGACCTGAGCTCCTACAATGAGCAGTTCTTC.

In its sample, this clone was seen once. J is TRBJ2-1 and V is TRBV11-3; maybe TRBD1 (6 bases). The CDR3 spans 15 residues. Trimming stripped 0 bases from V and 5 bases from J, with 11 bases between. Germline V lookup: CDR1 SGHNT, CDR2 YENEEA. CDR3 amino acids: CASSLDLSGDNEQFF. The CDR3 region has the DNA TGTGCCAGCAGCTTAGATCTTTCAGGGGACAATGAGCAGTTCTTC.

Of note for this clone: Other DNA sequences in the same sample also yield this CDR3. The CDR3 spells CASSLDRGNQPQHF. DNA of the CDR3: TGTGCCAGCAGCCTCGACAGGGGCAATCAGCCCCAGCATTTT. The rearrangement joins TRBV6-5 to TRBJ1-5; 7 positions match TRBD1. V lost 6 bases, J lost 2 bases, and 4 bases stayed unmatched. Germline V gene lookup returns CDR1 MNHEY and CDR2 SVGAGI. This CDR3 is built from 14 residues.

The V call is TRBV12-3 or TRBV12-4, the J call TRBJ2-1; the D gene is possibly TRBD1 (6 bases). The V gene lost 6 bases and the J gene lost 14 bases, with 17 bases spanning the gap. This CDR3 has 12 residues. Here the CDR3 DNA reads TGTGCCAGCAGCCTCCTGACAGGATTAAAGTTCTTC. Residues: CASSLLTGLKFF.

The V gene is TRBV3-1 (or the pseudogene TRBV3-2), the J gene TRBJ2-7, with no clear D. V lost 1 base to trimming and J lost 0 bases, with 4 bases between them. The CDR3 is 13 amino acids. In germline, CDR1 is LGHDT, CDR2 YNNKEL (reference sequence). In DNA, the CDR3 is TGTGCCAGCAGCCAAGGCCACTCCTACGAGCAGTACTTC. Translated, it gives CASSQGHSYEQYF.

The chain links TRBV19 to TRBJ2-3; TRBD1 matches at 7 bases. CDR1 LNHDA and CDR2 SQIVND come from the germline V gene (reference sequence). V gave up 0 bases and J gave up 0 bases; unmatched junction bases: 3. The CDR3 covers 16 residues. CDR3 coding DNA: TGTGCCAGTAGTATAGATCCGACAGGGAGCACAGATACGCAGTATTTT. It translates to CASSIDPTGSTDTQYF.

The rearrangement links TRBV30 to TRBJ1-3, with unresolved D. The CDR3 has 12 residues. Germline V gives CDR1 GTSNPN, CDR2 SVGIG (reference sequence). V lost 5 bases and J 0 bases, leaving 5 bases between the germline ends. The CDR3 bases are TGTGCCTGGGCGCTCTCTGGAAACACCATATATTTT. This encodes CAWALSGNTIYF.

This sequence joins TRBV30 and TRBJ1-1; D is unresolved. The ends were cut back, 2 bases at V and 9 bases at J, with 13 bases in the middle. CDR1 is GTSNPN and CDR2 is SVGIG in the germline V gene (reference sequence). The CDR3 contains 12 residues. The DNA for the CDR3 is TGTGCCTGGAGTCCCAGATCTATTAAAGCTTTCTTT. Encoded protein: CAWSPRSIKAFF.

The gene calls are TRBV28 and TRBJ1-4; TRBD1 aligns across 9 bases. The V gene's germline CDR1 is MDHEN and CDR2 SYDVKM. The CDR3 consists of 15 residues. V was clipped by 7 bases and J by 3 bases; unmatched bases: 6. The CDR3 DNA reads as TGTGCCAGCAAAGAACAGGGGGCAGCTAATGAAAAACTGTTTTTT. Its protein is CASKEQGAANEKLFF.